These 16 T cell receptor beta chains originate from one sample sequenced in a study of T cell responses to AZD1222 COVID-19 vaccine. The data were produced by immunoSEQ multiplex PCR, yet TCRdb's version contains in-frame clones alone and is incomplete. The profile shows about 160,000 clones, approximately 89% of them singletons. The sequencing here drew on peripheral blood, taken on day 0 of AZD1222 vaccination. These receptors came from an adult in good health.

The genes are TRBV19 and TRBJ1-2; TRBD1 agrees at 8 bases. The CDR3 contains 12 residues. Germline V gene sequence: CDR1 LNHDA, CDR2 SQIVND (reference sequence). The V segment lost 9 bases and the J segment 10 bases; nucleotides outside the gene matches: 10. CDR3 loop: CASHGQGRDYTF. Here the CDR3 DNA reads TGTGCCAGCCACGGACAGGGAAGAGACTACACCTTC.

This sequence joins TRBV7-6 and TRBJ1-5; 7 bases are shared with TRBD1. The CDR3 has 13 amino acids. CDR1 SGHVS and CDR2 FNYEAQ come from the germline V gene. V dropped 5 bases and J dropped 7; count of bases not matched to a gene: 5. CDR3 nucleotides: TGTGCCAGCAGCCCCAGGGGGGTCCAGCCCCAGCATTTT. This codes for CASSPRGVQPQHF.

The chain joins TRBV11-3 to TRBJ2-7, with TRBD1 matching 11 bases. V shed 4 bases, J shed 3 bases, and the junction held 8 bases outside the gene matches. This CDR3 spans 16 amino acids. CDR1 SGHNT and CDR2 YENEEA come from the germline V gene. The CDR3 coding sequence is TGTGCCAGCAGCTCTTATACGGACAGGGGGCGCTACGAGCAGTACTTC. It is translated as CASSSYTDRGRYEQYF.

The V call is TRBV6-5, the J call TRBJ2-1; D remains ambiguous. Germline CDR1 is MNHEY and CDR2 is SVGAGI. This CDR3 spans 13 amino acids. Trimming cost V 7 bases and J 1 base, with 8 bases left between them. CDR3 sequence: CASKAASYNEQFF. CDR3 nucleotide sequence: TGTGCCAGCAAGGCAGCGTCCTACAATGAGCAGTTCTTC.

The chain carries TRBV6-5 and TRBJ1-1, with D hard to call. This CDR3 is built from 12 residues. CDR1 is MNHEY, CDR2 SVGAGI, per germline. V lost 11 bases, J lost 0 bases, and 10 bases lay in between. CDR3 coding DNA: TGTGCCTTACAGAAGTTGAACACTGAAGCTTTCTTT. Its translation: CALQKLNTEAFF.

This clone showed up many times. The chain has TRBV18 and TRBJ2-2; possibly TRBD2 for D (5 bases). The CDR3 sequence is 13 residues long. Germline V gene data show CDR1 as KGHSH and CDR2 as LQKENI. Between the trimmed V and J ends, which lost 4 bases and 8 bases, there was a span of 11 bases. CDR3 DNA sequence: TGTGCCAGCTCACAGACTACCGGTGGGGAGCTGTTTTTT. Residues: CASSQTTGGELFF. The complete variable domain, with remaining parts taken from reference TRBV18 and TRBJ2-2, reads NAGVMQNPRHLVRRRGQEARLRCSPMKGHSHVYWYRQLPEEGLKFMVYLQKENIIDESGMPKERFSAEFPKEGPSILRIQQVVRGDSAAYFCASSQTTGGELFFGEGSRLTVL.

The V and J genes are TRBV3-1 (or the pseudogene TRBV3-2) and TRBJ2-1; unclear D gene. V was shortened by 1 base and J by 0 bases, with 19 bases between the two germline ends. The CDR3 has 19 amino acids. Germline V gene lookup returns CDR1 LGHDT and CDR2 YNNKEL (reference sequence). CDR3 in amino acids: CASSQVADFATSSYNEQFF. For the CDR3, the DNA is TGTGCCAGCAGCCAAGTCGCGGATTTCGCAACCAGCTCCTACAATGAGCAGTTCTTC.

The chain carries TRBV30 and TRBJ2-5, with D unclear. The germline V and J ends were trimmed by 1 base and 0 bases, with 3 bases remaining between them. Germline CDR1 GTSNPN, CDR2 SVGIG (reference sequence). The CDR3 length is 12 residues. The CDR3 DNA sequence: TGTGCCTGGAGTGATAACCAAGAGACCCAGTACTTC. Encoded protein: CAWSDNQETQYF.

The chain carries TRBV6-5 and TRBJ2-7; TRBD2 is a possible D gene (6 bases). The CDR3 runs 13 residues. Trimming removed 2 bases at V and 3 bases at J, with 8 bases between. Germline assignment: CDR1 MNHEY and CDR2 SVGAGI. The CDR3 is CASSYGGSYEQYF. In DNA, the CDR3 is TGTGCCAGCAGTTACGGGGGGAGCTACGAGCAGTACTTC.

This chain uses TRBV5-4 with TRBJ2-7; D gene unclear. V gave up 1 base and J gave up 5 bases, with 16 bases separating them. Germline CDR1 is SGHNT and CDR2 is YYREEE (reference sequence). The CDR3 loop spans 15 amino acids. The CDR3 region has the DNA TGTGCCAGCAGCTTGAGGCACAGTCCTTTTGACGAGCAGTACTTC. It is translated as CASSLRHSPFDEQYF.

This chain joins TRBV28 and TRBJ1-4; 7 positions match TRBD1. J was trimmed by 3 bases and V by 5 bases; bases with no gene match: 3. The length of the CDR3 is 14 residues. Looked up from germline, CDR1 is MDHEN and CDR2 is SYDVKM. In DNA form, the CDR3 reads TGTGCCAGCAGTACAGGGGATTCTAATGAAAAACTGTTTTTT. It encodes CASSTGDSNEKLFF.

This clone was seen only a few times. The chain combines TRBV19 with TRBJ2-7, with 9 bases identical to TRBD1. CDR3 size: 15 residues. V lost 4 bases, J lost 5 bases, and 9 bases stayed unmatched. Germline CDR1 is LNHDA and CDR2 is SQIVND (reference sequence). CDR3 region: CASSRMGQGRNEQYF. For the CDR3, the DNA is TGTGCCAGTAGTAGGATGGGACAGGGCAGAAACGAGCAGTACTTC.

The J gene is TRBJ1-1, the V gene TRBV9; weak D call: TRBD1 (5 bases). This CDR3 is 15 amino acids long. Deletions cut 0 bases from V and 3 bases from J, with 12 bases between. The germline gives CDR1 SGDLS, CDR2 YYNGEE. The DNA for the CDR3 is TGTGCCAGCAGCGTAGGCTCCGGGACCGACACTGAAGCTTTCTTT. This sequence encodes CASSVGSGTDTEAFF.

J is TRBJ1-2 and V is TRBV7-2; D is possibly TRBD1 (5 bases). Per the germline V gene, CDR1 is SGHTA and CDR2 is FQGNSA. Trimming left V 4 bases short and J 0 bases short, with 12 bases between. The CDR3 totals 15 residues. The CDR3 DNA follows: TGTGCCAGCAGCTCGGACAAGTCCGCTAACTATGGCTACACCTTC. The encoded protein is CASSSDKSANYGYTF. The whole variable domain, remainder taken from reference TRBV7-2 and TRBJ1-2, is GAGVSQSPSNKVTEKGKDVELRCDPISGHTALYWYRQSLGQGLEFLIYFQGNSAPDKSGLPSDRFSAERTGGSVSTLTIQRTQQEDSAVYLCASSSDKSANYGYTFGSGTRLTVV.

This chain connects TRBV7-9 to TRBJ2-7; the D call may be TRBD1 or TRBD2 (5 bases each). The V end lost 5 bases, the J end lost 2 bases, and 10 bases lay between the germline ends. CDR3 length equals 13 residues. From germline, CDR1 is SEHNR and CDR2 FQNEAQ (reference sequence). DNA for the CDR3: TGTGCCAGCAGCCCTCGGGGCCCCTACGAGCAGTACTTC. Amino acid sequence: CASSPRGPYEQYF.

The chain carries TRBV24-1 and TRBJ2-3; D perhaps matches TRBD1 (5 bases). V lost 3 bases and J 1 base, leaving 10 bases between the germline ends. Germline-derived CDR1 and CDR2 are KGHDR and SFDVKD. This CDR3 is built from 15 residues. CDR3 DNA sequence: TGTGCCACCAGTGATAGGAAAGGGGGCACAGATACGCAGTATTTT. Encoded protein: CATSDRKGGTDTQYF.